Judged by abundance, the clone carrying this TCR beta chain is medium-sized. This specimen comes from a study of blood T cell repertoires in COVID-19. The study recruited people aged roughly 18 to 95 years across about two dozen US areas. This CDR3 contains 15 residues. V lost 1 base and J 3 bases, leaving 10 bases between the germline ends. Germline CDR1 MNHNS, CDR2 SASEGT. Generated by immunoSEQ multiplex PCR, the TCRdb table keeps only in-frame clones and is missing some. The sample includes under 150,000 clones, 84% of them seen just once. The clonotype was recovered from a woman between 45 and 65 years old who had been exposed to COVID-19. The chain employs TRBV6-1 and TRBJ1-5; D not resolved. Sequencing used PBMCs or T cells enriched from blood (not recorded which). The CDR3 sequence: CASSEDAGSNQPQHF. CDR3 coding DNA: TGTGCCAGCAGTGAAGACGCAGGTTCCAATCAGCCCCAGCATTTT.